This TCR beta chain was sequenced for a study of blood T cell repertoires in COVID-19. Study as a whole: Nucleic acid was either cDNA or gDNA, and it came from T cells, B-cell-depleted T cells, or PBMCs.

Per the original methods: Estimated nucleated cell counts came from reference gene primer amplification. The protocol was immunoSEQ multiplex PCR, while the TCRdb copy is restricted to in-frame clones and leaves out a portion. That table furnishes V, J and clone size, whereas the DNA furnished D and trimming. The sample consists of some 50,000 clones, over 70% of them appearing once. This receptor was taken from a human donor in a cohort sampled during active COVID-19. The sequenced sample consisted of peripheral blood.

The CDR3 region has the DNA TGTGCCAGCACAAGCCAGGCGAAACGGAACACTGAAGCTTTCTTT. Translating gives CASTSQAKRNTEAFF. The rearrangement uses TRBV18 and TRBJ1-1; D gene unclear. Per the germline V gene, CDR1 is KGHSH and CDR2 is LQKENI. Trimming pared 8 bases from V and 1 base from J, leaving 17 bases between. The CDR3 totals 15 residues.